This passage covers 19 T cell receptor beta chains from one sample sequenced in a study of cytomegalovirus exposure and HLA in healthy donors. In the PCR, 60 Vbeta and 13 Jbeta primers were used. The assay was immunoSEQ multiplex PCR, and TCRdb's table has in-frame clones only and misses some. Here the sample spans 150,000 to 200,000 clones, around four fifths being singletons. Sequencing was done on a sample of PBMCs. These receptor sequences come from a man aged 45 to 65 in good health and CMV-seronegative.

Details on this clone: In this CDR3 the conserved last residue, phenylalanine or tryptophan, is missing, so a read error is likely. This chain links TRBV7-3 with TRBJ2-7; 9 nucleotides agree with TRBD1. This CDR3 has 14 amino acids. Unmatched junction bases numbered 8, after V lost 5 bases and J lost 6 bases. The germline CDR1 and CDR2 sequences are SGHTA and FQGTGA. The CDR3 here is CASSPGTGRGEQYL. The CDR3 DNA sequence: TGTGCCAGCAGCCCCGGGACAGGGAGAGGCGAGCAGTACCTC.

In DNA form, the CDR3 reads TGTGCCAGCAGCTTACAGGGGCTATCCTACAATGAGCAGTTCTTC. Protein: CASSLQGLSYNEQFF. The chain carries TRBV7-3 and TRBJ2-1, with TRBD1 as a possible D gene (6 bases). The CDR3 runs 15 residues. Germline V gene data show CDR1 as SGHTA and CDR2 as FQGTGA. The V end lost 2 bases, the J end lost 1 base, and 9 bases lay between the germline ends.

This CDR3 reads CASSRQELATEAFF. In nucleotides, the CDR3 is TGTGCCAGTAGTAGACAGGAGCTAGCTACTGAAGCTTTCTTT. The J gene is TRBJ1-1, the V gene TRBV19; a weak D match, TRBD1 (6 bases). The CDR3 has 14 amino acids. Germline V lookup: CDR1 LNHDA, CDR2 SQIVND (reference sequence). The V end lost 4 bases, the J end lost 5 bases, and 14 bases lay between the germline ends.

The chain has TRBV7-3 and TRBJ2-3; no clear D. This CDR3 comprises 15 residues. The V and J ends lost 2 bases and 0 bases respectively, with 9 bases between them. Germline CDR1 reads SGHTA; CDR2 reads FQGTGA. The CDR3 DNA follows: TGTGCCAGCAGCTTATCACACAGAAGCACAGATACGCAGTATTTT. It encodes CASSLSHRSTDTQYF.

This chain connects TRBV11-1 to TRBJ1-1, with no clear D. CDR3 length: 15 residues. Germline V gene sequence: CDR1 SGHAT, CDR2 FQDESV (reference sequence). V was clipped by 1 base and J by 0 bases, with 9 bases between them. CDR3 coding DNA: TGTGCCAGCAGCTTAGACAGTCTCCTGAACACTGAAGCTTTCTTT. Translation gives CASSLDSLLNTEAFF.

The J gene is TRBJ2-7, the V gene TRBV7-6; tentative D call: TRBD2 (6 bases). Trimming cost V 4 bases and J 5 bases, with 18 bases left between them. CDR1 SGHVS and CDR2 FNYEAQ come from the germline V gene. There are 15 residues in the CDR3. CDR3 nucleotide sequence: TGTGCCAGCAGCTCCTCCAGCGGGTCCTCGAACGAGCAGTACTTC. It yields the protein CASSSSSGSSNEQYF.

The V call is TRBV6-1, the J call TRBJ1-6; TRBD1 matches at 8 bases. CDR1 is MNHNS, CDR2 SASEGT, per germline. This CDR3 comprises 15 residues. V trimming: 3 bases; J trimming: 9 bases; junction bases outside the gene matches: 7. The CDR3 nucleotides are TGTGCCAGCAGTGAGAGGACAGGGAGTGGTTCACCCCTCCACTTT. Its protein product is CASSERTGSGSPLHF.

The chain couples TRBV18 to TRBJ2-7; the match to TRBD1 covers 10 bases. Germline values: CDR1 KGHSH, CDR2 LQKENI. The CDR3 contains 18 residues. V dropped 5 bases and J dropped 0; count of bases not matched to a gene: 13. Here the CDR3 DNA reads TGTGCCAGCTCATTTGGGACAGGGGCGCTTGCCAGCTCCTACGAGCAGTACTTC. Amino acids: CASSFGTGALASSYEQYF.

V usage is TRBV28 and J usage is TRBJ1-5; D not resolved. This CDR3 contains 12 residues. Germline CDR1 MDHEN, CDR2 SYDVKM. The V gene lost 7 bases and the J gene lost 0 bases, with 4 bases spanning the gap. The DNA of the CDR3 is TGTGCCAGCACTCTTAGCAATCAGCCCCAGCATTTT. Protein: CASTLSNQPQHF.

The rearrangement uses TRBV28 and TRBJ2-2; the D gene is possibly TRBD1 (6 bases). CDR3 length: 15 amino acids. Germline V gives CDR1 MDHEN, CDR2 SYDVKM. V lost 3 bases and J 8 bases, leaving 16 bases between the germline ends. Written as DNA, the CDR3 is TGTGCCAGCAGTTTCGGATTGGGGGCTTCGGGGGAGCTGTTTTTT. Amino acids: CASSFGLGASGELFF.

The chain uses TRBV21-1 and TRBJ2-7; the table names TRBD2, a call not compared with the DNA. TRBV21-1 is labeled a pseudogene. The length of the CDR3 is 15 residues. As DNA, the CDR3 is TGTGCCAGCAGCAAAGCTCCTAGCGCGGTCTACGAGCAGTACTTC. It codes for CASSKAPSAVYEQYF.

V usage is TRBV6-6 and J usage is TRBJ1-5, with D possibly matching TRBD1 (5 bases). The V end was cut by 6 bases, the J end by 5 bases, with 8 bases between. Germline V CDR1 and CDR2: MNHNY, SVGAGI (reference sequence). CDR3 length equals 12 residues. The CDR3 DNA reads TGTGCCAGCAGATTAGGGGATCAGCCCCAGCATTTT. Amino acid sequence: CASRLGDQPQHF.

This clone was seen a single time. The chain employs TRBV4-3 and TRBJ1-1; possibly TRBD1 for D (6 bases). CDR1 is LGHNA, CDR2 YSLEER, per germline. The CDR3 is made up of 14 amino acids. V lost 4 bases to trimming and J lost 1 base, with 10 bases between them. The CDR3 sequence: CASSRETGNTEAFF. Here the CDR3 DNA reads TGCGCCAGCAGCCGCGAGACAGGGAACACTGAAGCTTTCTTT.

The chain carries TRBV6-5 and TRBJ1-5; D remains unclear. Trimming stripped 6 bases from V and 3 bases from J, with 12 bases between. Per the germline V gene, CDR1 is MNHEY and CDR2 is SVGAGI. CDR3 size: 14 residues. The CDR3 DNA follows: TGTGCCAGCAGCCCTCACGGGATCAATCAGCCCCAGCATTTT. Translating gives CASSPHGINQPQHF.

As concerns this clone: The sample contains more than one DNA sequence encoding this CDR3. This chain uses TRBV4-1 with TRBJ1-6; weak D call: TRBD1 (5 bases). The CDR3 spans 14 residues. From germline, CDR1 is MGHRA and CDR2 YSYEKL. Trimming stripped 1 base from V and 4 bases from J, with 5 bases between. The CDR3 is CASSQGQYNSPLHF. The CDR3 DNA follows: TGCGCCAGCAGCCAAGGACAGTATAATTCACCCCTCCACTTT.

The V call is TRBV28, the J call TRBJ2-1; 7 bases agree with TRBD2. The length of the CDR3 is 17 residues. The germline V gene has CDR1 MDHEN and CDR2 SYDVKM. In DNA, the CDR3 is TGTGCGACTAAAAGCCCGGCGGGAGCTATGATCAACAATGAGCAGTTCTTC. Its translation is CATKSPAGAMINNEQFF. Using reference TRBV28 and TRBJ2-1 for the parts outside the CDR3, the full variable domain is DVKVTQSSRYLVKRTGEKVFLECVQDMDHENMFWYRQDPGLGLRLIYFSYDVKMKEKGDIPEGYSVSREKKERFSLILESASTNQTSMYLCATKSPAGAMINNEQFFGPGTRLTVL.

The DNA of the CDR3 is TGTGCCAGCAAGGAGACCATAACAGGGAAGGAGCCCCAGCATTTT. Translating it yields CASKETITGKEPQHF. This chain uses TRBV9 with TRBJ1-5; a possible D gene is TRBD1 (6 bases). V was pared by 6 bases and J by 8 bases, with 21 bases between. The germline gives CDR1 SGDLS, CDR2 YYNGEE. The CDR3 covers 15 residues.

This chain links TRBV27 with TRBJ1-6, with TRBD1 matching 9 bases. Germline V gene sequence: CDR1 MNHEY, CDR2 SMNVEV (reference sequence). V lost 8 bases to trimming and J lost 10 bases; unmatched junction nucleotides: 6. This CDR3 has 13 residues. The CDR3 loop is CASGDRVGSPLHF. The CDR3 region has the DNA TGTGCCAGCGGGGACAGGGTTGGGTCACCCCTCCACTTT.

This clone was observed a handful of times. The V and J genes are TRBV4-3 and TRBJ1-4; D not resolved. From germline, CDR1 is LGHNA and CDR2 YSLEER. Trimming took off 0 bases at V and 2 bases at J, with 19 bases between the two ends. This CDR3 has 19 residues. The CDR3 sequence is CASSQDVPGGRSTNEKLFF. CDR3 bases: TGCGCCAGCAGCCAAGATGTTCCGGGAGGGAGGTCGACTAATGAAAAACTGTTTTTT.